Presented here are 13 T cell receptor beta chains from one specimen sequenced in a study of T cell responses to AZD1222 COVID-19 vaccine. This table comes from immunoSEQ multiplex PCR, and its TCRdb copy is limited to in-frame clones, with some not included. The repertoire holds approximately 150,000 clones, with approximately 90% as singletons. The specimen comprised peripheral blood, sampled on day 0 of AZD1222 vaccination. These receptors were obtained from an adult in good health.

This sequence joins TRBV10-3 and TRBJ1-4; 9 nucleotides align to TRBD1. This CDR3 comprises 14 residues. Germline V lookup: CDR1 ENHRY, CDR2 SYGVKD. The J segment lost 7 bases and the V segment lost 10 bases, leaving 10 bases of the junction unmatched. Here the CDR3 reads CATGGGQGSEKLFF. In nucleotides, the CDR3 is TGTGCCACTGGAGGGGGACAGGGAAGTGAAAAACTGTTTTTT.

The chain is built from TRBV5-1 and TRBJ2-3, with unresolved D. The CDR3 is made up of 17 amino acids. V lost 5 bases, J lost 0 bases, and 19 bases lay in between. In germline, CDR1 is SGHRS, CDR2 YFSETQ. The CDR3 region has the DNA TGCGCCAGCAGTTTAATCCGGCGGAACTCTAGCACAGATACGCAGTATTTT. This sequence encodes CASSLIRRNSSTDTQYF. The full variable domain, in which reference TRBV5-1 and TRBJ2-3 provide the parts outside the CDR3, is KAGVTQTPRYLIKTRGQQVTLSCSPISGHRSVSWYQQTPGQGLQFLFEYFSETQRNKGNFPGRFSGRQFSNSRSEMNVSTLELGDSALYLCASSLIRRNSSTDTQYFGPGTRLTVL.

J is TRBJ1-3 and V is TRBV6-4; 8 bases fit TRBD1. This CDR3 is 19 amino acids long. Germline CDR1 MRHNA, CDR2 SNTAGT. The trim removed 3 bases at V and 3 bases at J, leaving 16 bases unmatched. DNA of the CDR3: TGTGCCAGCAGTGAGATTTCGGACAGGGAGTTACCTTATGGAAACACCATATATTTT. Its translation: CASSEISDRELPYGNTIYF.

This chain uses TRBV7-8 with TRBJ2-5; D unclear. This CDR3 has 11 residues. Per germline, CDR1 SGHVS and CDR2 FQNEAQ. V was trimmed by 2 bases and J by 5 bases, leaving 3 bases between them. The CDR3 is CASSLKETQYF. In DNA, the CDR3 is TGTGCCAGCAGCTTAAAGGAGACCCAGTACTTC.

This clone was found once. The V and J genes are TRBV4-2 and TRBJ1-2; the D gene is possibly TRBD1 (5 bases). The germline V gene has CDR1 LGHNA and CDR2 YNFKEQ. This CDR3 contains 14 residues. V gave up 1 base and J gave up 4 bases, with 10 bases separating them. The CDR3 protein is CASSQGGTPYGYTF. The DNA of the CDR3 is TGTGCCAGCAGCCAAGGGGGGACTCCCTATGGCTACACCTTC.

This chain uses TRBV19 with TRBJ1-4; no clear D gene. The CDR3 runs 17 residues. The V and J ends lost 0 bases and 4 bases respectively, with 15 bases between them. Germline V gene lookup returns CDR1 LNHDA and CDR2 SQIVND (reference sequence). The CDR3 coding sequence is TGTGCCAGTAGTATAGATGATTTTGGAACCCTTAATGAAAAACTGTTTTTT. This sequence encodes CASSIDDFGTLNEKLFF.

The chain is built from TRBV27 and TRBJ1-5, with 7 bases lining up with TRBD1. Germline CDR1 MNHEY, CDR2 SMNVEV (reference sequence). The CDR3 extends over 15 amino acids. V lost 6 bases and J lost 0; bases outside the gene matches: 5. The CDR3 DNA follows: TGTGCCAGCAGATATACAGGGGTTAGCAATCAGCCCCAGCATTTT. It encodes CASRYTGVSNQPQHF.

The rearrangement uses TRBV6-4 and TRBJ2-3; 10 positions match TRBD2. CDR1 MRHNA and CDR2 SNTAGT come from the germline V gene. V trimming: 2 bases; J trimming: 2 bases; junction bases outside the gene matches: 4. The length of the CDR3 is 16 residues. The CDR3 coding sequence is TGTGCCAGCAGTGACAGCGGGGGGGCCCCCACAGATACGCAGTATTTT. This sequence encodes CASSDSGGAPTDTQYF.

As to this clone: One end of the junction fails to match germline, which may point to a read error. The V and J genes are TRBV5-1 and TRBJ2-1; TRBD2 matches at 12 bases. The CDR3 is 17 residues long. Germline CDR1 is SGHRS and CDR2 is YFSETQ. The CDR3 is CAGSPRTSGAPGDEQFF. For the CDR3, the DNA is TGCGCCGGCAGCCCAAGGACTAGCGGGGCCCCGGGGGATGAGCAGTTCTTC.

The chain employs TRBV24-1 and TRBJ1-3, with 7 bases that match TRBD1. The J segment lost 4 bases and the V segment lost 12 bases, leaving 14 bases of the junction unmatched. The CDR3 is 15 amino acids. Germline V gene data show CDR1 as KGHDR and CDR2 as SFDVKD. This CDR3 reads CAPATGVGAGNTIYF. CDR3 bases: TGTGCCCCCGCTACAGGGGTGGGGGCCGGAAACACCATATATTTT.

V gene TRBV9 combines with J gene TRBJ1-1; tentative D call: TRBD1 (5 bases). This CDR3 has 16 amino acids. Germline CDR1 and CDR2: SGDLS and YYNGEE. Between the trimmed V and J ends, which lost 0 bases and 1 base, there was a span of 13 bases. The CDR3 DNA is TGTGCCAGCAGCGTAGAAGGAAGGGGAACGAACACTGAAGCTTTCTTT. Translation gives CASSVEGRGTNTEAFF. Variable domain in full (rest from reference TRBV9 and TRBJ1-1): DSGVTQTPKHLITATGQRVTLRCSPRSGDLSVYWYQQSLDQGLQFLIQYYNGEERAKGNILERFSAQQFPDLHSELNLSSLELGDSALYFCASSVEGRGTNTEAFFGQGTRLTVV.

The rearrangement links TRBV4-3 to TRBJ2-7; 7 nucleotides line up with TRBD1. The ends lost 5 bases at V and 0 bases at J; junction bases unmatched: 4. The germline V gene has CDR1 LGHNA and CDR2 YSLEER. The CDR3 spans 14 residues. The CDR3 region has the DNA TGCGCCAGCAGCGATCGACAGGGCTCCTACGAGCAGTACTTC. It is translated as CASSDRQGSYEQYF.

The sample holds a few counts of this clone. V is TRBV11-3 and J is TRBJ1-1; no definite D call. Trimming removed 5 bases from V and 1 base from J, with 20 bases in between. CDR1 is SGHNT and CDR2 is YENEEA in the germline V gene. This CDR3 is built from 17 residues. CDR3 DNA sequence: TGTGCCAGCAGCCCCAGATCGGGGTCCCGCGCGAACACTGAAGCTTTCTTT. Residues: CASSPRSGSRANTEAFF.